The 25 T cell receptor beta chains below all came from one sample that was sequenced in a study of CD8+ T cells in alopecia areata. Following RNA extraction, reverse transcription yielded cDNA that acted as the sequencing template. Some clones are missing from TCRdb's copy, which holds only in-frame ones; the method was immunoSEQ multiplex PCR. The sample has fewer than 110,000 clones; around three fifths are singletons. The specimen was CD4+ T cells sorted from blood. The receptors here all came from a human donor in good health.

V gene TRBV30 combines with J gene TRBJ1-6, with D perhaps matching TRBD1 (6 bases). Germline loops: CDR1 GTSNPN, CDR2 SVGIG (reference sequence). The CDR3 is made up of 13 amino acids. V was clipped by 7 bases and J by 6 bases, with 13 bases between them. The CDR3 DNA reads TGTGCCTTCTCCGGGGGCGTTAATTCACCCCTCCACTTT. Amino acid sequence: CAFSGGVNSPLHF.

This clone occurred a few times. V gene TRBV18 combines with J gene TRBJ1-1, with D possibly matching TRBD1 (6 bases). Per germline, CDR1 KGHSH and CDR2 LQKENI. The CDR3 extends over 15 amino acids. The V end lost 2 bases, the J end lost 1 base, and 11 bases lay between the germline ends. The chain's CDR3 is CASSPVQQGNTEAFF. CDR3 DNA sequence: TGTGCCAGCTCACCAGTCCAACAGGGGAACACTGAAGCTTTCTTT. Using reference TRBV18 and TRBJ1-1 for the parts outside the CDR3, the full variable domain is NAGVMQNPRHLVRRRGQEARLRCSPMKGHSHVYWYRQLPEEGLKFMVYLQKENIIDESGMPKERFSAEFPKEGPSILRIQQVVRGDSAAYFCASSPVQQGNTEAFFGQGTRLTVV.

This clone has more than one count but fewer than ten. The CDR3 sequence: CASSLTGGASYGYTF. The CDR3 DNA reads TGTGCCAGCAGTTTAACGGGGGGCGCAAGCTATGGCTACACCTTC. The rearrangement links TRBV27 to TRBJ1-2, with a weak D call TRBD1 (6 bases). V dropped 2 bases and J dropped 4 bases, with 14 bases sitting between them. Germline lookup yields CDR1 MNHEY and CDR2 SMNVEV (reference sequence). This CDR3 has 15 amino acids.

The chain recombines TRBV29-1 with TRBJ1-2; TRBD1 agrees at 7 bases. From germline, CDR1 is SQVTM and CDR2 ANQGSEA. The CDR3 extends over 15 amino acids. The J segment lost 1 base and the V segment lost 4 bases, leaving 9 bases of the junction unmatched. The CDR3 loop is CSVVFRDRDNYGYTF. The CDR3 nucleotides read TGCAGCGTTGTTTTCCGGGACAGAGATAACTATGGCTACACCTTC. Using reference TRBV29-1 and TRBJ1-2 for the parts outside the CDR3, the full variable domain is SAVISQKPSRDICQRGTSLTIQCQVDSQVTMMFWYRQQPGQSLTLIATANQGSEATYESGFVIDKFPISRPNLTFSTLTVSNMSPEDSSIYLCSVVFRDRDNYGYTFGSGTRLTVV.

The chain is built from TRBV7-2 and TRBJ1-6, with D possibly being TRBD1 (5 bases). The V gene's germline CDR1 is SGHTA and CDR2 FQGNSA. CDR3 length equals 14 residues. Deletions cut 5 bases from V and 10 bases from J, with 15 bases between. The CDR3 DNA follows: TGTGCCAGCAGCGAAGTCAGGGTACGCTCACCCCTCCACTTT. Protein sequence: CASSEVRVRSPLHF.

The genes are TRBV28 and TRBJ2-7; D possibly corresponds to TRBD1 (6 bases). The germline gives CDR1 MDHEN, CDR2 SYDVKM. CDR3 length: 12 residues. Between the trimmed V and J ends, which lost 7 bases and 6 bases, there was a span of 13 bases. The CDR3 here is CASNRVGSEQYF. The CDR3, as DNA: TGTGCCAGCAACAGGGTTGGGAGCGAGCAGTACTTC.

This CDR3 reads CASSALAGGRPFAEQFF. CDR3 DNA sequence: TGTGCCAGCAGCGCCCTAGCGGGGGGGCGTCCTTTTGCTGAGCAGTTCTTC. The chain is built from TRBV9 and TRBJ2-1, with 12 bases fitting TRBD2. This CDR3 is 17 amino acids long. Trimming at V came to 3 bases and at J to 9 bases, leaving 13 bases not matched to a gene. Germline V gene sequence: CDR1 SGDLS, CDR2 YYNGEE.

V gene TRBV30 combines with J gene TRBJ1-5; TRBD1 matches 10 bases. The CDR3 extends over 17 amino acids. Germline assignment: CDR1 GTSNPN and CDR2 SVGIG (reference sequence). Trimming removed 1 base from V and 2 bases from J; junction bases left unmatched: 8. The CDR3 loop is CAWSARDRGLGNQPQHF. CDR3 nucleotides: TGTGCCTGGAGTGCCCGGGACAGGGGATTGGGCAATCAGCCCCAGCATTTT.

This rearrangement joins TRBV5-1 to TRBJ2-7; D is unclear. The CDR3 consists of 16 residues. Trimming cost V 1 base and J 3 bases, with 17 bases left between them. Germline V gene data show CDR1 as SGHRS and CDR2 as YFSETQ. The CDR3 loop is CASSLTSSGPNYEQYF. The CDR3 region has the DNA TGCGCCAGCAGCTTGACCAGTTCTGGGCCTAACTACGAGCAGTACTTC.

The V call is TRBV28, the J call TRBJ1-5, with D perhaps TRBD1 (5 bases). V lost 2 bases and J lost 5, with 13 bases in between. The CDR3 spans 15 residues. From germline, CDR1 is MDHEN and CDR2 SYDVKM. Written as DNA, the CDR3 is TGTGCCAGCAGTTTACCTGACAGAACGTATCAGCCCCAGCATTTT. Translation: CASSLPDRTYQPQHF.

The CDR3 reads CASSEVPSGTQYF. The DNA for the CDR3 is TGTGCCAGCAGTGAAGTACCTAGCGGAACCCAGTACTTC. The genes are TRBV6-5 and TRBJ2-5; 7 nucleotides line up with TRBD2. Germline loops: CDR1 MNHEY, CDR2 SVGAGI. V lost 5 bases, J lost 8 bases, and 8 bases stayed unmatched. CDR3 size: 13 residues.

About this clone: At one end, the junction sequence differs from germline, possibly due to a read error. The J gene is TRBJ1-2, the V gene TRBV7-2; TRBD1 matches at 7 bases. The CDR3 totals 16 residues. Germline V gives CDR1 SGHTA, CDR2 FQGNSA. CDR3 sequence reads: CASSLAGYGDSYSYTF. CDR3 nucleotide sequence: TGTGCCAGCAGCTTAGCTGGGTACGGGGACAGCTATAGCTACACCTTC.

The gene calls are TRBV18 and TRBJ2-5; D ambiguous. Germline CDR1 and CDR2: KGHSH and LQKENI. V was pared by 5 bases and J by 5 bases, with 12 bases between. There are 13 residues in the CDR3. As DNA, the CDR3 is TGTGCCAGCTCAATGTCCCTTGGGGAGACCCAGTACTTC. It codes for CASSMSLGETQYF.

In its sample, this clone was seen a few times. CDR3 sequence (DNA): TGCGCCAGCAGCTTGGCACAGGCCTACGAGCAGTACTTC. This encodes CASSLAQAYEQYF. The chain combines TRBV5-1 with TRBJ2-7, with D possibly TRBD1 on 5 matching bases. From germline, CDR1 is SGHRS and CDR2 YFSETQ. The CDR3 runs to 13 residues. The V end lost 0 bases, the J end lost 2 bases, and 6 bases lay between the germline ends. Supplemented by reference TRBV5-1 and TRBJ2-7, the full variable domain reads KAGVTQTPRYLIKTRGQQVTLSCSPISGHRSVSWYQQTPGQGLQFLFEYFSETQRNKGNFPGRFSGRQFSNSRSEMNVSTLELGDSALYLCASSLAQAYEQYFGPGTRLTVT.

V and J are TRBV14 and TRBJ2-5; weak D call: TRBD2 (7 bases). The CDR3 runs to 14 residues. The germline V gene encodes CDR1 SGHDN and CDR2 FVKESK. Trimming removed 5 bases from V and 2 bases from J, with 12 bases in between. The CDR3 coding sequence is TGTGCCAGCAGCGCGGGGGCCCGGCAAGAGACCCAGTACTTC. It encodes CASSAGARQETQYF. Drawing the rest from reference TRBV14 and TRBJ2-5, the complete variable domain is EAGVTQFPSHSVIEKGQTVTLRCDPISGHDNLYWYRRVMGKEIKFLLHFVKESKQDESGMPNNRFLAERTGGTYSTLKVQPAELEDSGVYFCASSAGARQETQYFGPGTRLLVL.

The table lists this clone with a few counts. This chain joins TRBV5-5 and TRBJ1-4; D gene uncertain. CDR3 length: 13 residues. V lost 4 bases and J 6 bases, leaving 10 bases between the germline ends. CDR1 SGHKS and CDR2 YYEKEE come from the germline V gene (reference sequence). In DNA form, the CDR3 reads TGTGCCAGCAGCCAAGATAAGGATGAAAAACTGTTTTTT. Translation gives CASSQDKDEKLFF.

The CDR3 protein is CASSFLGLNTEAFF. The CDR3 coding sequence is TGTGCCAGCAGTTTTTTAGGGCTTAACACTGAAGCTTTCTTT. The chain combines TRBV27 with TRBJ1-1, with D unclear. The CDR3 contains 14 residues. The ends were cut back, 3 bases at V and 2 bases at J, with 10 bases in the middle. CDR1 MNHEY and CDR2 SMNVEV come from the germline V gene (reference sequence).

V gene TRBV25-1 combines with J gene TRBJ1-5; 8 bases are shared with TRBD1. The J segment lost 4 bases and the V segment lost 2 bases, leaving 7 bases of the junction unmatched. This CDR3 spans 16 amino acids. Per germline, CDR1 MGHDK and CDR2 SYGVNS. CDR3 nucleotides: TGTGCCAGCAGTGAAAAGGGAACAGGGGGTAATCAGCCCCAGCATTTT. This gives the protein CASSEKGTGGNQPQHF. The whole variable domain, filled in from reference TRBV25-1 and TRBJ1-5, reads EADIYQTPRYLVIGTGKKITLECSQTMGHDKMYWYQQDPGMELHLIHYSYGVNSTEKGDLSSESTVSRIRTEHFPLTLESARPSHTSQYLCASSEKGTGGNQPQHFGDGTRLSIL.

This clone was seen more than once but under ten times. This rearrangement joins TRBV2 to TRBJ1-1; D perhaps matches TRBD1 (5 bases). The length of the CDR3 is 15 residues. Germline loops: CDR1 SNHLY, CDR2 FYNNEI. Trimming took off 9 bases at V and 0 bases at J, with 17 bases between the two ends. This CDR3 is CASRKTGTLNTEAFF. CDR3 bases: TGTGCCAGTCGAAAGACCGGGACCTTGAACACTGAAGCTTTCTTT.

V and J are TRBV6-6 and TRBJ1-5; TRBD1 might be the D (6 bases). The V gene lost 0 bases and the J gene lost 6 bases, with 12 bases spanning the gap. Germline CDR1 MNHNY, CDR2 SVGAGI (reference sequence). This CDR3 has 15 amino acids. The CDR3 DNA reads TGTGCCAGCAGTTACTCCTCGAGCAGGGGTCAGCCCCAGCATTTT. It specifies CASSYSSSRGQPQHF.

V usage is TRBV28 and J usage is TRBJ1-3, with D hard to call. Germline CDR1 reads MDHEN; CDR2 reads SYDVKM. CDR3 length: 15 residues. V dropped 3 bases and J dropped 0 bases, with 9 bases sitting between them. The CDR3 reads CASSLIGSSGNTIYF. In DNA, the CDR3 is TGTGCCAGCAGTTTGATAGGGAGCTCTGGAAACACCATATATTTT.

This chain uses TRBV7-2 with TRBJ2-5; 8 positions match TRBD2. This CDR3 region has 14 residues. The germline CDR1 and CDR2 sequences are SGHTA and FQGNSA. V gave up 5 bases and J gave up 5 bases; unmatched junction bases: 7. The CDR3 nucleotides are TGTGCCAGCAGCGCTCGGGGGGGCCGGGAGACCCAGTACTTC. As protein: CASSARGGRETQYF. Full variable domain (rest looked up from reference TRBV7-2 and TRBJ2-5): GAGVSQSPSNKVTEKGKDVELRCDPISGHTALYWYRQSLGQGLEFLIYFQGNSAPDKSGLPSDRFSAERTGGSVSTLTIQRTQQEDSAVYLCASSARGGRETQYFGPGTRLLVL.

This chain uses TRBV5-1 with TRBJ2-3; perhaps TRBD2 as D (7 bases). V gave up 1 base and J gave up 4 bases, with 16 bases separating them. The CDR3 has 16 amino acids. CDR1 and CDR2 from the germline V gene are SGHRS and YFSETQ. In nucleotides, the CDR3 is TGCGCCAGCAGCTTGTTACTGGGGGGGCCTCCAGATACGCAGTATTTT. Encoded protein: CASSLLLGGPPDTQYF.

The rearrangement joins TRBV2 to TRBJ1-1; no definite D call. This CDR3 is built from 14 residues. The germline gives CDR1 SNHLY, CDR2 FYNNEI. Trimming took off 2 bases at V and 1 base at J, with 8 bases between the two ends. CDR3 DNA sequence: TGTGCCAGCAGTGAAAGGCAGGCGAACACTGAAGCTTTCTTT. Translating gives CASSERQANTEAFF.

The chain joins TRBV29-1 to TRBJ1-1, with a weak D call TRBD1 (6 bases). Trimming removed 7 bases from V and 5 bases from J, with 14 bases in between. Germline CDR1 SQVTM, CDR2 ANQGSEA. The CDR3 covers 12 residues. The CDR3 region is CSAEGGKTEAFF. In DNA, the CDR3 is TGCAGCGCAGAGGGGGGGAAAACTGAAGCTTTCTTT. Full variable domain (rest looked up from reference TRBV29-1 and TRBJ1-1): SAVISQKPSRDICQRGTSLTIQCQVDSQVTMMFWYRQQPGQSLTLIATANQGSEATYESGFVIDKFPISRPNLTFSTLTVSNMSPEDSSIYLCSAEGGKTEAFFGQGTRLTVV.